This TCR beta chain was sequenced during a study of PD-1 blockade in classical Hodgkin lymphoma. The protocol was immunoSEQ multiplex PCR, while the TCRdb copy is restricted to in-frame clones and leaves out a portion. The table lists 9,500 to 13,000 clones, 70% to 85% of them singletons. Following autologous stem cell transplantation, relapse occurred in every patient, and exposure to brentuximab vedotin varied. This material consisted of peripheral blood mononuclear cells (PBMCs), taken before the second cycle of nivolumab. The source of this sequence is a human donor with classical Hodgkin lymphoma.

The CDR3, as DNA: TGTGCCAGCAGGATCACAGGGTCGTTCTACGAGCAGTACTTC. Amino acid sequence: CASRITGSFYEQYF. The V and J genes are TRBV27 and TRBJ2-7; D perhaps matches TRBD1 (6 bases). Germline CDR1 is MNHEY and CDR2 is SMNVEV (reference sequence). Trimming stripped 6 bases from V and 3 bases from J, with 15 bases between. CDR3 length equals 14 residues.